This TCR beta chain appears in the sequencing data of a study of CD8 T cells in Susac syndrome. RNA totalling roughly 0.45 to 1 ug underwent reverse transcription with random hexamers. It was immunoSEQ multiplex PCR that amplified TCR beta CDR3 across 54 Vbeta and 13 Jbeta. Using its own MiXCR run on the immunoSEQ multiplex PCR reads, TCRdb lists one record per CDR3 protein. There are 130,000 or so distinct CDR3 sequences in the sample; roughly 95% occur only once, and about 0.14% lies in the top ten. V gave up 3 bases and J gave up 1 base, with 13 bases separating them. The CDR3 has 16 residues. The germline gives CDR1 SGHDN, CDR2 FVKESK.

Input material: CD4+ T cells from PBMCs. The chain has TRBV14 and TRBJ2-1; D is possibly TRBD1 or TRBD2 (5 bases each). The source of this sequence is a human donor with Susac syndrome. The CDR3 bases are TGTGCCAGCAGCCACCCGGGGCTTCCTTCCTACAATGAGCAGTTCTTC. Translation: CASSHPGLPSYNEQFF.